This T cell receptor beta chain was identified in a study of shared clonotypes between healthy human individuals. Selected positively for CCR7 and CD45RO-negative, naive CD8 cells excluded terminally differentiated effector memory CD45RA+ cells. This CDR3 is 14 amino acids long. J was trimmed by 0 bases and V by 6 bases; bases with no gene match: 3. In germline, CDR1 is ENHRY, CDR2 SYGVKD. Several immunoSEQ plates held equal portions of the genomic DNA taken from each subset. Profiled with immunoSEQ multiplex PCR; TCRdb holds only in-frame clones, not every one. The sample records about 2,100,000 clones, 90% to 95% being singletons.

Sequenced material: naive CD8+ T cells from PBMCs. The chain couples TRBV10-3 to TRBJ2-5; 8 nucleotides agree with TRBD1. The clonotype was recovered from a man in his late teens or twenties in good health. Some clones in this sample may be carry-over from other donors' samples. The CDR3 region is CAIRGQGNQETQYF. The CDR3 nucleotides are TGTGCCATCAGAGGACAGGGTAACCAAGAGACCCAGTACTTC.